These T cell receptor beta chains were read from a single sample in a study of T cell responses to AZD1222 COVID-19 vaccine. Measured with immunoSEQ multiplex PCR; TCRdb has only the in-frame clones, and not every one. The sample has approximately 100,000 clones, about 90% seen once. Sample: peripheral blood, taken on day 0 of AZD1222 vaccination. Every receptor here comes from an adult in good health. CDR3s include the opening cysteine and the closing phenylalanine or tryptophan. A D gene is named only where the DNA matches it firmly. A clone size is listed for some rows: how often the clone was seen (once, few, many), or a class if it is expanded.

j_call v_call clone_size d_call cdr3_aa cdr3_nt
TRBJ1-1 TRBV30 NA TRBD1 CAWSAPYRGPWTRDTEAFF TGTGCCTGGAGCGCCCCATACAGGGGGCCATGGACTCGGGACACTGAAGCTTTCTTT
TRBJ2-3 TRBV18 NA TRBD2 CASSPSGRAGTDTQYF TGTGCCAGCTCACCTAGCGGGAGGGCAGGCACAGATACGCAGTATTTT
TRBJ2-7 TRBV28 NA TRBD1 CASGAGTGILSYEQYF TGTGCCAGCGGAGCCGGGACAGGGATTCTCTCCTACGAGCAGTACTTC
TRBJ1-6 TRBV6-5 NA TRBD1 CASSLGQEGSPLHF TGTGCCAGCAGTCTTGGACAGGAGGGTTCACCCCTCCACTTT
TRBJ2-7 TRBV18 NA TRBD1 CASSPTGIYEQYF TGTGCCAGCTCACCGACAGGGATCTACGAGCAGTACTTC
TRBJ1-5 TRBV5-8 NA NA CASSHTGRTAYSNQPQHF TGTGCCAGCAGCCATACCGGCCGGACAGCCTACAGCAATCAGCCCCAGCATTTT
TRBJ1-5 TRBV6-2/TRBV6-3 NA TRBD1 CASSYRGLGNQPQHF TGTGCCAGCAGTTACAGGGGGCTGGGCAATCAGCCCCAGCATTTT
TRBJ2-7 TRBV10-3 NA TRBD2 CAISSAGGWDEQYF TGTGCCATCAGCTCAGCGGGAGGTTGGGACGAGCAGTACTTC
TRBJ2-7 TRBV2 NA NA CASIDGVEQYF TGTGCCAGCATCGATGGCGTGGAGCAGTACTTC
TRBJ2-5 TRBV25-1 NA TRBD2 CASSELAGARQETQYF TGTGCCAGCAGTGAACTAGCGGGGGCAAGACAAGAGACCCAGTACTTC
TRBJ1-5 TRBV12-3/TRBV12-4 NA NA CASSFGGGQPQHF TGTGCCAGCAGTTTCGGTGGCGGGCAGCCCCAGCATTTT
TRBJ1-2 TRBV19 NA NA CASSSPWTEDYGYTF TGTGCCAGTAGTAGTCCCTGGACGGAGGATTATGGCTACACCTTC
TRBJ2-1 TRBV6-1 NA TRBD2 CASSDRLADHEQFF TGTGCCAGCAGTGATAGGCTAGCGGATCATGAGCAGTTCTTC
TRBJ2-2 TRBV30 NA TRBD2 CAWSVGWPPSGSGELFF TGTGCCTGGAGTGTAGGGTGGCCGCCTAGCGGTTCCGGGGAGCTGTTTTTT
TRBJ1-5 TRBV5-6 once NA CASSLVGQLGPQHF TGTGCCAGCAGCTTGGTTGGCCAGCTAGGGCCCCAGCATTTT
TRBJ1-1 TRBV10-1 NA NA CASSDGQNTEAFF TGCGCCAGCAGTGACGGACAGAACACTGAAGCTTTCTTT
TRBJ2-5 TRBV5-1 NA NA CASSLRLEGETQYF TGCGCCAGCAGCTTGAGGCTGGAGGGGGAGACCCAGTACTTC
TRBJ2-5 TRBV3-1/TRBV3-2 NA NA CASRPFYQETQYF TGTGCCAGCAGACCTTTCTACCAAGAGACCCAGTACTTC
TRBJ2-7 TRBV7-2 NA TRBD2 CASSAGLAGGGTSYEQYF TGTGCCAGCAGTGCCGGACTAGCGGGAGGGGGCACCTCCTACGAGCAGTACTTC
TRBJ1-4 TRBV4-1 NA NA CASSQGVLPERRKKLFF TGCGCCAGCAGCCAAGGGGTTCTCCCGGAACGAAGGAAAAAACTGTTTTTT
TRBJ1-4 TRBV18 NA NA CASSPTSAGVVEKLFF TGTGCCAGCTCACCAACATCTGCAGGGGTGGTTGAAAAACTGTTTTTT
TRBJ1-2 TRBV5-1 once NA CASSHSSPGYNYGYTF TGCGCCAGCAGCCACTCCTCTCCAGGGTATAACTATGGCTACACCTTC
TRBJ1-3 TRBV4-1 NA NA CASSLTGSGNTIYF TGCGCCAGCAGCCTCACAGGCTCTGGAAACACCATATATTTT
TRBJ1-5 TRBV12-3/TRBV12-4 few NA CASSFSDSWSQHF TGTGCCAGCAGTTTTTCGGACAGTTGGTCCCAGCATTTT
TRBJ2-2 TRBV5-4 NA TRBD1 CASSFDRGAGELFF TGTGCCAGCAGCTTCGACAGGGGCGCCGGGGAGCTGTTTTTT
TRBJ1-1 TRBV7-9 once NA CASSLGGGTNTEAFF TGTGCCAGCAGCTTGGGCGGGGGGACGAACACTGAAGCTTTCTTT
TRBJ1-4 TRBV20-1 NA NA CSATEREKLFF TGCAGTGCCACCGAACGTGAAAAACTGTTTTTT
TRBJ1-5 TRBV28 NA NA CASSLSQGGTYSNQPQHF TGTGCCAGCAGTTTATCGCAGGGAGGAACTTATAGCAATCAGCCCCAGCATTTT
TRBJ2-1 TRBV19 NA NA CASSIINEQFF TGTGCCAGTAGTATAATAAATGAGCAGTTCTTC
TRBJ1-3 TRBV7-2 NA NA CASRPQFAYSGNTIYF TGTGCCAGCAGACCACAGTTTGCCTACTCTGGAAACACCATATATTTT
TRBJ2-2 TRBV7-7 NA NA CASSLGTNTGELFF TGTGCCAGCAGCTTAGGTACGAACACCGGGGAGCTGTTTTTT
TRBJ1-4 TRBV29-1 NA NA CSVTIGGNEKLFF TGCAGCGTTACTATTGGGGGTAATGAAAAACTGTTTTTT
TRBJ1-3 TRBV30 NA NA CAWAPTGERNTIYF TGTGCCTGGGCTCCAACGGGGGAAAGAAACACCATATATTTT
TRBJ2-7 TRBV28 NA NA CASRSKGLTPGEQYF TGTGCCAGCAGATCGAAGGGACTGACACCTGGCGAGCAGTACTTC
TRBJ1-6 TRBV4-1 NA TRBD1 CASSQGTGGFQGSPLHF TGCGCCAGCAGCCAGGGGACAGGGGGCTTTCAGGGTTCACCCCTCCACTTT
TRBJ1-3 TRBV28 medium-sized TRBD1 CASTARQGTEGNTIYF TGTGCCAGCACCGCGAGACAGGGAACGGAAGGAAACACCATATATTTT
TRBJ2-1 TRBV27 NA TRBD2 CASSSPSSGSGNEQFF TGTGCCAGCAGTTCGCCGTCTAGCGGGAGCGGGAATGAGCAGTTCTTC
TRBJ2-7 TRBV19 once NA CATRDNSYEQYF TGTGCCACTCGGGACAACTCCTACGAGCAGTACTTC
TRBJ1-1 TRBV19 NA TRBD1 CATKGQGGTEAFF TGTGCCACTAAGGGACAGGGTGGAACTGAAGCTTTCTTT
TRBJ2-7 TRBV29-1 NA NA CSVEDRPTGDSEQYF TGCAGCGTTGAAGATCGACCAACCGGGGATTCAGAGCAGTACTTC
TRBJ2-1 TRBV4-1 NA TRBD2 CASTPTSVVVNEQFF TGCGCCAGCACTCCGACTAGCGTTGTAGTCAATGAGCAGTTCTTC
TRBJ1-3 TRBV11-2 NA NA CASSLEPGSGNTIYF TGTGCCAGCAGCTTGGAACCGGGATCTGGAAACACCATATATTTT
TRBJ1-5 TRBV30 once NA CAWSVGGRWGNQPQHF TGTGCCTGGAGTGTAGGGGGGCGCTGGGGCAATCAGCCCCAGCATTTT
TRBJ2-2 TRBV19 NA TRBD2 CASSMIAGVTGELFF TGTGCCAGTAGTATGATAGCGGGAGTCACCGGGGAGCTGTTTTTT
TRBJ1-2 TRBV9 NA TRBD1 CASSTTGGGGGYTF TGTGCCAGCAGCACTACAGGGGGCGGTGGTGGCTACACCTTC
TRBJ1-6 TRBV3-1/TRBV3-2 few NA CASSQSGGIVLASPLHF TGTGCCAGCAGCCAGTCCGGGGGGATAGTTTTAGCTTCACCCCTCCACTTT
TRBJ1-2 TRBV29-1 NA NA CSVVGTGNYGYTF TGCAGCGTTGTTGGCACAGGGAATTATGGCTACACCTTC
TRBJ2-6 TRBV3-1/TRBV3-2 NA NA CASSPRYSGANVLTF TGTGCCAGCAGCCCTCGGTACTCTGGGGCCAACGTCCTGACTTTC
TRBJ2-3 TRBV10-1 NA TRBD2 CASSGTSGFTDTQYF TGCGCCAGCAGTGGGACTAGCGGGTTCACAGATACGCAGTATTTT
TRBJ2-7 TRBV5-1 NA TRBD2 CASSSGLAGGIPYEQYF TGCGCCAGCAGCTCGGGACTAGCGGGAGGGATACCTTACGAGCAGTACTTC
TRBJ2-7 TRBV5-5 NA NA CASSLGLASTYEQYF TGTGCCAGCAGCTTGGGGCTAGCGTCTACCTACGAGCAGTACTTC
TRBJ1-4 TRBV11-3 few TRBD1 CASSSPDRAENEKLFF TGTGCCAGCAGCTCCCCCGACAGGGCTGAGAATGAAAAACTGTTTTTT
TRBJ1-3 TRBV3-1/TRBV3-2 NA NA CASSQGLVGVAGNTIYF TGTGCCAGCAGCCAAGGTTTGGTAGGGGTGGCTGGAAACACCATATATTTT
TRBJ1-1 TRBV13 NA TRBD1 CASSRDRAHSAFF TGTGCCAGCAGCCGGGACAGGGCGCATTCAGCTTTCTTT
TRBJ1-1 TRBV7-9 NA TRBD1 CASSAGDRGRGSTEAFF TGTGCCAGCAGCGCAGGCGACAGGGGGCGCGGATCTACTGAAGCTTTCTTT
TRBJ1-5 TRBV28 NA NA CASSWGVGNQPQHF TGTGCCAGCAGTTGGGGCGTGGGCAATCAGCCCCAGCATTTT
TRBJ2-2 TRBV5-4 NA NA CASSLDQNTGELFF TGTGCCAGCAGCTTGGATCAGAACACCGGGGAGCTGTTTTTT
TRBJ1-1 TRBV7-3 NA NA CASSSSGPNTEAFF TGTGCCAGCAGCTCCTCAGGACCGAACACTGAAGCTTTCTTT